This T cell receptor (beta chain) was sequenced for a study of T-cell memory formation after mild COVID-19. Study-wide context: The two donors had largely donor-specific TCR clusters.

It was 5'RACE with constant-segment primers that produced the TCR alpha and TCR beta cDNA libraries, which carried sample barcodes and UMIs. In TCRdb, the 5' RACE reads were re-called with MiXCR into one record per CDR3 protein. The sample lists 450,000 or so distinct CDR3 sequences; approximately 23% were seen once. Overall study results and limits: Clonal second-wave expansions that peaked on day 37 had unconfirmed SARS-CoV-2 specificity. There was a balanced CD4/CD8 profile in clones contracting day 15 to 85, and later expanders leaned CD4+.

A few counts support this clonotype. Its antigen is undetermined. The CDR3 spans 20 residues. From germline, CDR1 is SEHNR and CDR2 FQNEAQ (reference sequence). The V and J ends lost 2 bases and 7 bases, in that order; junction bases with no gene match: 21. J is TRBJ2-1 and V is TRBV7-9; 9 positions match TRBD2. The specimen sequenced was PBMCs or a T cell subset sorted from them (not recorded which). The sequence derives from an adult woman who had mild COVID-19 (a few samples of this study predate the infection). Cell type and time point are not known. CDR3 sequence: CASSLTRGSGSLVHRNEQFF. Here the CDR3 DNA reads TGTGCCAGCAGCTTAACCCGGGGTAGCGGGAGTTTAGTACACAGAAATGAGCAGTTCTTC.